This T cell receptor (beta chain) stems from a study of cytomegalovirus exposure and HLA in healthy donors. The PCR was carried out with 60 Vbeta primers and 13 Jbeta primers. This table comes from immunoSEQ multiplex PCR, and its TCRdb copy is limited to in-frame clones, with some not included. The sample includes under 300,000 clones, 81% of them seen just once. General study points: As a later analysis revealed, most CMV-associated TCR beta chains appeared HLA-restricted. It was reportedly the case that the classifier diagnosed cytomegalovirus status with high specificity and sensitivity.

Germline CDR1 is MGHRA and CDR2 is YSYEKL. CDR3 length: 16 residues. Trimming shortened V by 0 bases and J by 0 bases, and 10 bases separated the two germline ends. To note about this clone: The antigen is undetermined.

The specimen sequenced was PBMCs. The V and J genes are TRBV4-1 and TRBJ2-3; D is perhaps TRBD2 (5 bases). The receptor comes from a woman in her sixties in good health and CMV-seropositive. The CDR3 here is CASSQDFLASTDTQYF. CDR3 DNA: TGCGCCAGCAGCCAAGATTTCCTAGCCAGCACAGATACGCAGTATTTT.